These 8 T cell receptor beta chains came from one sample sequenced in a study of blood T cell repertoires in COVID-19 (dated by TCRdb to the early 2020s). The library came from the immunoSEQ multiplex PCR assay. In TCRdb, the immuneACCESS table is reduced to in-frame sequences with V and J assigned. These tables do not hold every clone; where another copy was compared, an unresolved V gene accounts for under half, and the others remain unexplained. For this sample there are under 50,000 clones; over 85% appear just once. 0.9% to 1.1% of the sample is held by the ten biggest clonotypes. Sequencing was done on a sample of peripheral blood. Every receptor here comes from a man aged 55 to 70 with COVID-19, enrolled during active disease.

This clone was recorded once. The J gene is TRBJ1-3, the V gene TRBV18, with D hard to call. The germline CDR1 and CDR2 sequences are KGHSH and LQKENI. The V end was cut by 2 bases, the J end by 0 bases, with 8 bases between. The CDR3 contains 15 residues. CDR3 in amino acids: CASSPGTASGNTIYF. DNA of the CDR3: TGTGCCAGCTCACCAGGAACAGCCTCTGGAAACACCATATATTTT.

The chain joins TRBV5-1 to TRBJ1-1, with D perhaps matching TRBD1 (6 bases). V lost 4 bases to trimming and J lost 3 bases, with 13 bases between them. The CDR3 is 14 amino acids. Germline CDR1 reads SGHRS; CDR2 reads YFSETQ. Here the CDR3 reads CASSAQGGDTEAFF. CDR3 DNA sequence: TGCGCCAGCAGCGCACAGGGAGGGGACACTGAAGCTTTCTTT.

This rearrangement joins TRBV7-2 to TRBJ1-1; no clear D. V was pared by 0 bases and J by 2 bases, with 7 bases between. Looked up from germline, CDR1 is SGHTA and CDR2 is FQGNSA. There are 14 residues in the CDR3. This CDR3 is CASSLAYRNTEAFF. The CDR3 coding sequence is TGTGCCAGCAGCTTAGCCTACAGAAACACTGAAGCTTTCTTT.

The V and J genes are TRBV24-1 and TRBJ1-1; TRBD1 matches 8 bases. Germline V gives CDR1 KGHDR, CDR2 SFDVKD. J lost 6 bases, V lost 4 bases, and 12 bases had no gene match. The CDR3 totals 16 residues. The CDR3 nucleotides are TGTGCCACCAGTGACCCTCTGGACAGGGTCGGAGCTGAAGCTTTCTTT. It specifies CATSDPLDRVGAEAFF.

V usage is TRBV5-6 and J usage is TRBJ1-1; D might be TRBD1 (5 bases). Trimming pared 0 bases from V and 11 bases from J, leaving 14 bases between. The V gene's germline CDR1 is SGHDT and CDR2 YYEEEE. The CDR3 is made up of 13 amino acids. This chain's CDR3 is CASSLDHSRGAFF. The CDR3 coding sequence is TGTGCCAGCAGCTTGGATCACAGCCGGGGGGCTTTCTTT.

The V and J genes are TRBV4-1 and TRBJ2-3; 9 nucleotides align to TRBD1. The CDR3 is 16 amino acids. CDR1 and CDR2 (germline): MGHRA, YSYEKL. V dropped 2 bases and J dropped 1; count of bases not matched to a gene: 4. The DNA of the CDR3 is TGCGCCAGCAGCCAACCCTGGACAGGGGGCACAGATACGCAGTATTTT. Translation gives CASSQPWTGGTDTQYF.

The J gene is TRBJ2-1, the V gene TRBV6-2 or TRBV6-3; TRBD2 matches at 9 bases. Germline CDR1 reads MNHEY; CDR2 reads SVGEGT. J lost 4 bases, V lost 5 bases, and 6 bases had no gene match. The CDR3 length is 15 residues. Here the CDR3 reads CASSAREGLYNEQFF. CDR3 DNA: TGTGCCAGCAGTGCGCGGGAGGGCCTGTACAATGAGCAGTTCTTC.

This chain's CDR3 is CASSLVLAGGTQQFF. The CDR3, as DNA: TGTGCCAGCAGCTTGGTACTAGCGGGAGGCACTCAGCAGTTCTTC. This chain joins TRBV5-5 and TRBJ2-1, with 12 bases lining up with TRBD2. There are 15 residues in the CDR3. Germline CDR1 SGHKS, CDR2 YYEKEE (reference sequence). V shed 0 bases, J shed 11 bases, and the junction held 6 bases outside the gene matches.